Listed below are T cell receptor beta chains from one sample, sequenced in a study of cytomegalovirus exposure and HLA in healthy donors. Sequenced by immunoSEQ multiplex PCR; TCRdb stores in-frame clones only, minus some. This sample lists tens of thousands of clones; its ten largest clones have approximately 1.2%. The sample comprised PBMCs. These receptors were obtained from a woman aged 40-49 years in good health and CMV-seronegative. CDR3s leave out the opening cysteine and the closing phenylalanine or tryptophan.

j_call cdr3_length v_call cdr3_aa
TRBJ2-7 12 TRBV9 ASSVGTGAYEQY
TRBJ1-5 13 TRBV25-1 ASTDREISNQPQH
TRBJ2-5 12 TRBV7-6 ASSGMRGQETQY
TRBJ2-3 13 TRBV4-2 ASSQGEGPADTQY
TRBJ1-5 14 TRBV28 ASIGGAGTLDQPQH
TRBJ2-7 14 TRBV4-2 ASSQPGTSISYEQY
TRBJ1-4 11 TRBV18 ASSREGNEKLF
TRBJ2-7 12 TRBV19 ASRVRGESYEQY
TRBJ1-1 9 TRBV13 ASSLHSFLV
TRBJ2-7 13 TRBV5-1 ASSLLPSGTYEQY
TRBJ2-2 13 TRBV27 ASSLNSRNTGELF
TRBJ2-3 16 TRBV27 ASRPFGVWVSSTDTQY
TRBJ2-3 11 TRBV30 AWSGISTDTQY
TRBJ2-2 14 TRBV4-1 ASSTPSGSFSGELF
TRBJ2-7 11 TRBV27 ASSFAVYYEQY
TRBJ2-7 13 TRBV7-3 ASSLSSDSSYEQY
TRBJ1-1 11 TRBV28 ASSLMGPTEAF
TRBJ1-1 12 TRBV13 ASSSRRTITEAF
TRBJ2-7 12 TRBV9 ASNTGGGLYEQY
TRBJ2-7 12 TRBV18 ASSPPGHIYEQY
TRBJ2-2 12 TRBV19 ASSIALETGELF
TRBJ2-1 10 TRBV7-7 ASSLRLAEQF
TRBJ2-1 13 TRBV18 ASSLGLAGGKEQF
TRBJ2-1 9 TRBV20-1 SARSGLAAF
TRBJ2-1 11 TRBV29-1 SVEENSYNEQF
TRBJ2-2 13 TRBV5-4 ASSGTSLNTGELF
TRBJ2-6 11 TRBV5-4 ASSLSGANVLT
TRBJ2-7 15 TRBV7-9 ASSPGLAGRSPNEQY
TRBJ2-7 14 TRBV4-1 ASSEQFGTGRYEQY
TRBJ2-1 12 TRBV29-1 SVEWAGTDNEQF
TRBJ2-7 13 TRBV5-1 ASSLGGPPSYEQY
TRBJ1-1 12 TRBV6-5 ASRRDRDHSLAF
TRBJ1-3 11 TRBV6-5 ASSKGQANTIY
TRBJ2-7 12 TRBV7-9 ASSWSGSNHEQY
TRBJ1-2 13 TRBV29-1 SVDPTGQGGYGYT
TRBJ2-7 11 TRBV5-1 ASSTTGGYEQY
TRBJ2-1 16 TRBV4-3 ASSQEWGWREGYNEQF
TRBJ2-5 13 TRBV7-2 ASSLGGEGRETQY
TRBJ1-1 13 TRBV6-5 ASSYSGTSNTEAF
TRBJ1-3 12 TRBV19 ATGTGQVQNNIY